These 21 T cell receptor beta chains originate from one sample sequenced in a study of blood T cell repertoires in COVID-19. Sequencing was performed with immunoSEQ multiplex PCR; in TCRdb, only in-frame clones are kept and a portion is missing. Of 200,000 to 300,000 clones in the sample, approximately 86% were seen once. Sequencing was carried out using peripheral blood. The source is a woman aged 55-75 years with COVID-19, enrolled during active disease.

There are a few counts of this clone. The chain joins TRBV19 to TRBJ1-1, with TRBD1 as a possible D gene (6 bases). Deletions cut 7 bases from V and 8 bases from J, with 17 bases between. The germline gives CDR1 LNHDA, CDR2 SQIVND (reference sequence). This CDR3 region has 13 residues. CDR3 DNA sequence: TGTGCCAGTACCACGGACAGTCCAAGGGAAGCTTTCTTT. It yields the protein CASTTDSPREAFF.

The DNA of the CDR3 is TGTGCCAGCAGGGTCACTAGCGGGAGACAGGGCGAGCAGTACTTC. This gives the protein CASRVTSGRQGEQYF. V is TRBV6-5 and J is TRBJ2-7; 11 bases are a match to TRBD2. This CDR3 is built from 15 residues. From germline, CDR1 is MNHEY and CDR2 SVGAGI. V gave up 6 bases and J gave up 6 bases; unmatched junction bases: 10.

This clone showed up just a few times. This chain connects TRBV19 to TRBJ1-1; TRBD1 might be the D (5 bases). The germline V gene encodes CDR1 LNHDA and CDR2 SQIVND (reference sequence). Trimming stripped 5 bases from V and 2 bases from J, with 12 bases between. CDR3 length: 14 amino acids. CDR3 nucleotide sequence: TGTGCCAGTAGTCCTCGGGACTCAAACACTGAAGCTTTCTTT. It translates to CASSPRDSNTEAFF.

The rearrangement uses TRBV19 and TRBJ1-1; 7 bases map to TRBD1. This CDR3 is 15 amino acids long. Germline CDR1 reads LNHDA; CDR2 reads SQIVND (reference sequence). With V trimmed by 4 bases and J by 0 bases, 5 bases remained unmatched. CDR3 protein: CASSRRQGVNTEAFF. The CDR3 DNA sequence: TGTGCCAGTAGTAGAAGACAGGGAGTGAACACTGAAGCTTTCTTT.

V usage is TRBV5-1 and J usage is TRBJ1-1; the match to TRBD1 covers 9 bases. V lost 3 bases to trimming and J lost 4 bases; unmatched junction nucleotides: 10. CDR3 length equals 16 residues. Germline V lookup: CDR1 SGHRS, CDR2 YFSETQ. The CDR3 is CASSSGDRVGATEAFF. The DNA of the CDR3 is TGCGCCAGCAGCTCGGGGGACAGGGTTGGGGCCACTGAAGCTTTCTTT.

The V gene is TRBV19, the J gene TRBJ1-6; D is undetermined. The CDR3 totals 17 residues. In germline, CDR1 is LNHDA, CDR2 SQIVND (reference sequence). The V end was cut by 8 bases, the J end by 14 bases, with 31 bases between. CDR3 DNA sequence: TGTGCCAGTTCGCCGTCAACTCCGAGCCTTCTGGGAGGGACCCTCCACTTT. Protein sequence: CASSPSTPSLLGGTLHF.

This clone has only one observation. The chain is built from TRBV27 and TRBJ2-7, with D possibly being TRBD1 (6 bases). Germline V gives CDR1 MNHEY, CDR2 SMNVEV (reference sequence). This CDR3 contains 14 residues. The V end lost 8 bases, the J end lost 4 bases, and 18 bases lay between the germline ends. The CDR3: CASGLTGRQYEQYF. The CDR3 DNA is TGTGCCAGCGGATTAACAGGGCGGCAGTACGAGCAGTACTTC.

As for this clone: Other DNA variants within this sample encode the same CDR3. This rearrangement joins TRBV19 to TRBJ1-5; 7 bases line up with TRBD1. CDR1 is LNHDA and CDR2 is SQIVND in the germline V gene (reference sequence). V shed 3 bases and J 7 bases; nucleotides not matched to a gene: 9. The CDR3 runs to 15 residues. The CDR3 here is CASSIVRQGGQPQHF. The CDR3, as DNA: TGTGCCAGTAGTATCGTGAGACAGGGAGGACAGCCCCAGCATTTT.

This chain uses TRBV24-1 with TRBJ2-3; 12 bases agree with TRBD2. Looked up from germline, CDR1 is KGHDR and CDR2 is SFDVKD. The V gene end was trimmed by 3 bases and the J gene end by 5 bases; junction bases not matched to a gene: 2. This CDR3 is built from 15 residues. CDR3 residues: CATSDQGLAGDTQYF. The CDR3 DNA reads TGTGCCACCAGTGATCAGGGACTAGCGGGAGATACGCAGTATTTT.

The J gene is TRBJ1-1, the V gene TRBV2; D call uncertain. Germline lookup yields CDR1 SNHLY and CDR2 FYNNEI. Trimming left V 6 bases short and J 7 bases short, with 9 bases between. The CDR3 spans 11 residues. The DNA for the CDR3 is TGTGCCAGCAGGGCCGCAGGTGAAGCTTTCTTT. It translates to CASRAAGEAFF. Looking up the rest from reference TRBV2 and TRBJ1-1 gives the full variable domain: EPEVTQTPSHQVTQMGQEVILRCVPISNHLYFYWYRQILGQKVEFLVSFYNNEISEKSEIFDDQFSVERPDGSNFTLKIRSTKLEDSAMYFCASRAAGEAFFGQGTRLTVV.

This chain connects TRBV30 to TRBJ2-1, with D perhaps matching TRBD2 (5 bases). Trimming took off 2 bases at V and 16 bases at J, with 21 bases between the two ends. CDR3 size: 13 residues. Germline V lookup: CDR1 GTSNPN, CDR2 SVGIG (reference sequence). The CDR3 reads CAWSPALAGPIFF. Here the CDR3 DNA reads TGTGCCTGGAGTCCGGCCCTAGCCGGGCCCATTTTCTTC. The whole variable domain, filled in from reference TRBV30 and TRBJ2-1, reads SQTIHQWPATLVQPVGSPLSLECTVEGTSNPNLYWYRQAAGRGLQLLFYSVGIGQISSEVPQNLSASRPQDRQFILSSKKLLLSDSGFYLCAWSPALAGPIFFGPGTRLTVL.

CDR3: CASSSRLAGAYEQYF. The CDR3 bases are TGTGCCAGCAGCTCCCGACTAGCGGGAGCCTACGAGCAGTACTTC. This chain connects TRBV7-8 to TRBJ2-7; 12 bases line up with TRBD2. This CDR3 has 15 residues. Germline CDR1 reads SGHVS; CDR2 reads FQNEAQ. Germline trimming cut 4 bases from V and 2 bases from J; bases unmatched to any gene: 3.

A single count supports this clone. The V gene is TRBV15, the J gene TRBJ2-3; TRBD2 agrees at 9 bases. The germline gives CDR1 LNHNV, CDR2 YYDKDF (reference sequence). Trimming at V came to 0 bases and at J to 6 bases, leaving 10 bases not matched to a gene. CDR3 length equals 17 residues. The CDR3 DNA is TGTGCCACCAGCAGAGACCGAGGACTAGCGAGGGACGATACGCAGTATTTT. Amino acids: CATSRDRGLARDDTQYF.

The chain couples TRBV11-1 to TRBJ2-1, with D possibly TRBD2 on 6 matching bases. Per germline, CDR1 SGHAT and CDR2 FQDESV (reference sequence). This CDR3 spans 15 amino acids. Trimming removed 3 bases from V and 3 bases from J, with 12 bases in between. The CDR3 nucleotides read TGTGCCAGCAGCTTGGGGACTCCAATCTACAATGAGCAGTTCTTC. Protein: CASSLGTPIYNEQFF.

V is TRBV5-6 and J is TRBJ1-3; 9 positions match TRBD1. Germline trimming cut 3 bases from V and 2 bases from J; bases unmatched to any gene: 3. The CDR3 runs 15 residues. Germline V lookup: CDR1 SGHDT, CDR2 YYEEEE. The CDR3 DNA sequence: TGTGCCAGCAGCTGGGGACAGGGTACTGGAAACACCATATATTTT. Residues: CASSWGQGTGNTIYF.

V usage is TRBV11-1 and J usage is TRBJ2-7; 10 nucleotides agree with TRBD1. V lost 4 bases and J lost 2; bases outside the gene matches: 5. CDR1 is SGHAT, CDR2 FQDESV, per germline (reference sequence). CDR3 size: 15 residues. CDR3 bases: TGTGCCAGCAGCTCGACAGGGGGCGGCCCCTACGAGCAGTACTTC. This translates into CASSSTGGGPYEQYF. Full variable domain (missing parts from reference TRBV11-1 and TRBJ2-7): EAEVAQSPRYKITEKSQAVAFWCDPISGHATLYWYRQILGQGPELLVQFQDESVVDDSQLPKDRFSAERLKGVDSTLKIQPAELGDSAMYLCASSSTGGGPYEQYFGPGTRLTVT.

The count of this clone is one. This chain joins TRBV29-1 and TRBJ2-7, with TRBD2 matching over 10 bases. Losses at the gene ends were 2 bases for V and 5 bases for J; bases not matched to a gene: 6. This CDR3 contains 14 residues. Looked up from germline, CDR1 is SQVTM and CDR2 is ANQGSEA. CDR3 amino acids: CSVELAGARDEQYF. As DNA, the CDR3 is TGCAGCGTTGAACTAGCGGGAGCTAGGGACGAGCAGTACTTC.

This chain links TRBV5-1 with TRBJ2-7; D is unclear. Germline V CDR1 and CDR2: SGHRS, YFSETQ. This CDR3 region has 13 residues. V was cut by 0 bases and J by 3 bases, with 7 bases left in between. The CDR3 coding sequence is TGCGCCAGCAGCTTGGTTCAGGACTACGAGCAGTACTTC. Translated, it gives CASSLVQDYEQYF.

This chain joins TRBV6-2 or TRBV6-3 and TRBJ2-2; 11 bases agree with TRBD2. With V trimmed by 4 bases and J by 7 bases, 11 bases remained unmatched. This CDR3 spans 17 amino acids. CDR1 and CDR2 (germline): MNHEY, SVGEGT. In DNA form, the CDR3 reads TGTGCCAGCAGTTTCCGTACACTAGCGGGAGACGGCGGGGAGCTGTTTTTT. It translates to CASSFRTLAGDGGELFF.

This chain connects TRBV20-1 to TRBJ1-1; D ambiguous. The CDR3 consists of 11 residues. V lost 8 bases to trimming and J lost 1 base, with 8 bases between them. Germline V CDR1 and CDR2: DFQATT, SNEGSKA (reference sequence). The CDR3 here is CSTNSNTEAFF. The CDR3 bases are TGCAGTACCAACTCGAACACTGAAGCTTTCTTT.

The chain joins TRBV7-9 to TRBJ1-2, with a possible D match to TRBD1 (6 bases). The V and J ends lost 1 base and 6 bases respectively, with 15 bases between them. Germline V CDR1 and CDR2: SEHNR, FQNEAQ (reference sequence). The CDR3 consists of 15 residues. The CDR3 DNA is TGTGCCAGCAGCTTAGGAGAAATACAGGGTGATGGCTACACCTTC. It encodes CASSLGEIQGDGYTF.